A selection of T cell receptor beta chains follows, all from one sample in a study of Ad26.COV2.S vaccination and SARS-CoV-2 variants. Sequencing was performed with immunoSEQ multiplex PCR; in TCRdb, only in-frame clones are kept and a portion is missing. The table has some 340,000 clones, about 86% seen once. Sequenced here: peripheral blood, sampled in a trial of Ad26.COV2.S vaccine versus placebo. Receptors originate from a person aged 18-65 years who received the Ad26.COV2.S COVID-19 vaccine or a placebo. Each CDR3 is given with its conserved first and last residue. The D gene is left open where the match is weak. The size field is filled for only some rows; it gives once, few, many or a size class.

v_call: TRBV5-4
d_call: NA
clone_size: NA
j_call: TRBJ1-2
cdr3_aa: CASSLVGSGYGYTF
cdr3_nt: TGTGCCAGCAGCTTGGTTGGGTCCGGCTATGGCTACACCTTC

v_call: TRBV5-6
d_call: NA
clone_size: once
j_call: TRBJ1-5
cdr3_aa: CASRSWTENSNQPQHF
cdr3_nt: TGTGCCAGCAGATCGTGGACTGAAAATAGCAATCAGCCCCAGCATTTT

v_call: TRBV2
d_call: NA
clone_size: once
j_call: TRBJ2-1
cdr3_aa: CASSNVPNSNEQFF
cdr3_nt: TGTGCCTCCAGCAACGTCCCGAACAGCAATGAGCAGTTCTTC

v_call: TRBV9
d_call: TRBD2
clone_size: few
j_call: TRBJ2-3
cdr3_aa: CASSVSPGGPIPTDTQYF
cdr3_nt: TGTGCCAGCAGCGTATCCCCGGGGGGGCCAATTCCGACAGATACGCAGTATTTT

v_call: TRBV10-2
d_call: NA
clone_size: NA
j_call: TRBJ1-5
cdr3_aa: CASKWGNSNQPQHF
cdr3_nt: TGCGCCAGCAAGTGGGGAAATAGCAATCAGCCCCAGCATTTT

v_call: TRBV5-1
d_call: NA
clone_size: few
j_call: TRBJ1-1
cdr3_aa: CASSLDTEAFF
cdr3_nt: TGCGCCAGCAGCTTGGACACTGAAGCTTTCTTT

v_call: TRBV15
d_call: NA
clone_size: NA
j_call: TRBJ1-1
cdr3_aa: CATSRDRYVRGEAFF
cdr3_nt: TGTGCCACCAGCAGAGATCGTTACGTCCGGGGTGAAGCTTTCTTT

v_call: TRBV3-1/TRBV3-2
d_call: NA
clone_size: NA
j_call: TRBJ2-1
cdr3_aa: CASSQLSNEQFF
cdr3_nt: TGTGCCAGCAGCCAACTTTCCAATGAGCAGTTCTTC

v_call: TRBV7-9
d_call: TRBD1
clone_size: NA
j_call: TRBJ2-2
cdr3_aa: CASSPPGQGATKTGELFF
cdr3_nt: TGTGCCAGCAGCCCGCCGGGACAGGGGGCGACGAAAACCGGGGAGCTGTTTTTT

v_call: TRBV5-1
d_call: NA
clone_size: NA
j_call: TRBJ2-5
cdr3_aa: CASSAGVETQYF
cdr3_nt: TGCGCCAGCAGCGCAGGGGTAGAGACCCAGTACTTC

v_call: TRBV7-9
d_call: NA
clone_size: NA
j_call: TRBJ1-5
cdr3_aa: CASSLDVGPNQPQHF
cdr3_nt: TGTGCCAGCAGCTTAGACGTAGGGCCCAATCAGCCCCAGCATTTT

v_call: TRBV30
d_call: TRBD1
clone_size: NA
j_call: TRBJ1-1
cdr3_aa: CAWIQGGPARGTEAFF
cdr3_nt: TGTGCCTGGATCCAGGGGGGGCCAGCCAGGGGCACTGAAGCTTTCTTT

v_call: TRBV23-1
d_call: NA
clone_size: NA
j_call: TRBJ1-2
cdr3_aa: CASSQYPCRRNSNYGYTF
cdr3_nt: TGCGCCAGCAGTCAATATCCTTGTAGGAGGAATTCTAACTATGGCTACACCTTC

v_call: TRBV9
d_call: TRBD1
clone_size: NA
j_call: TRBJ2-1
cdr3_aa: CASSQGQGRLNEQFF
cdr3_nt: TGTGCCAGCAGCCAGGGACAGGGTAGGCTCAATGAGCAGTTCTTC

v_call: TRBV30
d_call: NA
clone_size: NA
j_call: TRBJ1-5
cdr3_aa: CAWRGPGGNQPQHF
cdr3_nt: TGTGCCTGGAGAGGGCCAGGGGGCAATCAGCCCCAGCATTTT

v_call: TRBV10-3
d_call: NA
clone_size: NA
j_call: TRBJ1-1
cdr3_aa: CAIGALEREAFF
cdr3_nt: TGTGCCATCGGAGCCCTTGAGAGAGAAGCTTTCTTT

v_call: TRBV10-3
d_call: NA
clone_size: NA
j_call: TRBJ2-7
cdr3_aa: CAIRGGGLSYEQYF
cdr3_nt: TGTGCCATCAGAGGGGGGGGCTTGTCCTACGAGCAGTACTTC

v_call: TRBV5-1
d_call: NA
clone_size: NA
j_call: TRBJ1-2
cdr3_aa: CASSLSANYGYTF
cdr3_nt: TGCGCCAGCAGCTTGTCAGCTAACTATGGCTACACCTTC

v_call: TRBV19
d_call: NA
clone_size: NA
j_call: TRBJ1-1
cdr3_aa: CASSPGSAEAFF
cdr3_nt: TGTGCCAGTAGTCCCGGCAGCGCTGAAGCTTTCTTT

v_call: TRBV27
d_call: TRBD2
clone_size: NA
j_call: TRBJ2-5
cdr3_aa: CASSLERGSGETQYF
cdr3_nt: TGTGCCAGCAGTCTCGAGCGGGGGTCAGGGGAGACCCAGTACTTC

v_call: TRBV5-6
d_call: TRBD1
clone_size: NA
j_call: TRBJ2-6
cdr3_aa: CASSLLGTGPSGANVLTF
cdr3_nt: TGTGCCAGCAGCTTGTTAGGGACAGGACCCTCTGGGGCCAACGTCCTGACTTTC

v_call: TRBV5-4
d_call: NA
clone_size: NA
j_call: TRBJ2-3
cdr3_aa: CASSLAGGWGTDTQYF
cdr3_nt: TGTGCCAGCAGCTTGGCCGGCGGCTGGGGAACAGATACGCAGTATTTT

v_call: TRBV4-1
d_call: TRBD1
clone_size: NA
j_call: TRBJ1-4
cdr3_aa: CASSQARLQGENEKLFF
cdr3_nt: TGCGCCAGCAGCCAAGCTAGACTCCAGGGGGAGAATGAAAAACTGTTTTTT

v_call: TRBV5-1
d_call: NA
clone_size: NA
j_call: TRBJ2-2
cdr3_aa: CASSLEATYTGELFF
cdr3_nt: TGCGCCAGCAGCTTGGAGGCTACGTACACCGGGGAGCTGTTTTTT